This T cell receptor (beta chain) was captured in a study of response to subunit inactivated influenza vaccine. Study observations and caveats: The authors put forward the suggestion that each seasonal influenza vaccination may bring in only a limited number of new T cells.

In its sample, this clonotype was seen a few times. Its antigen is still unknown. Trimming cost V 5 bases and J 1 base, with 14 bases left between them. CDR3 length: 15 amino acids. The germline gives CDR1 SEHNR, CDR2 FQNEAQ (reference sequence). From the RT-PCR reads, TCRdb called clonotypes with MiXCR, one entry per CDR3 protein. The profile shows under 200,000 distinct CDR3 sequences, about an eighth of them singletons. The same sample was also used in a study of T cells expressing NK-cell markers. That paper notes: UMIs were included in TCR beta cDNA generated by 5'RACE template switching. The share of CD8+ T cells held by dominant NKG2C+ clonotypes was about 1.0-8% in 5 or 6 donors.

The material was CD8+ T cells sorted from PBMCs, obtained approximately 13 days after vaccination. The source is a man between 50 and 59 years old who received an inactivated influenza vaccine. This chain connects TRBV7-9 to TRBJ1-2; a possible D gene is TRBD1 (6 bases). In DNA form, the CDR3 reads TGTGCCAGCAGCGCCCGGGACACGCTTAACTATGGCTACACCTTC. Its protein is CASSARDTLNYGYTF. Together with reference TRBV7-9 and TRBJ1-2, the CDR3 gives the full variable domain: DTGVSQNPRHKITKRGQNVTFRCDPISEHNRLYWYRQTLGQGPEFLTYFQNEAQLEKSRLLSDRFSAERPKGSFSTLEIQRTEQGDSAMYLCASSARDTLNYGYTFGSGTRLTVV.